The next 17 T cell receptor beta chains were all read from a single sample in a study of T cells in Graves' hyperthyroidism and ophthalmopathy. Authors of the study amplified TCR beta CDR3 regions from RNA transcripts. An initial round of RT-PCR targeting the TCR CDR3 relied on the HTBI primer set. TCRdb used MiXCR to reprocess the multiplex PCR reads, holding one entry per CDR3 protein. The sample consists of around 450,000 distinct CDR3 sequences, approximately 15% of them appearing once. The sequenced sample consisted of blood. The source of these receptors is a woman aged 18-29 years with Graves' hyperthyroidism.

The table lists this clonotype with a few counts. The rearrangement joins TRBV7-3 to TRBJ2-5; 12 nucleotides match TRBD2. With V trimmed by 5 bases and J by 5 bases, 9 bases remained unmatched. Germline V gene lookup returns CDR1 SGHTA and CDR2 FQGTGA. This CDR3 comprises 16 residues. CDR3 sequence reads: CASSPSSGGAWETQYF. In DNA, the CDR3 is TGTGCCAGCAGCCCTTCTAGCGGGGGGGCGTGGGAGACCCAGTACTTC.

This rearrangement joins TRBV7-8 to TRBJ2-5; 11 bases line up with TRBD1. Looked up from germline, CDR1 is SGHVS and CDR2 is FQNEAQ. Trimming removed 1 base from V and 2 bases from J; junction bases left unmatched: 12. This CDR3 region has 19 residues. CDR3 DNA sequence: TGTGCCAGCAGCTTAGACCATACCCGGACAGGGGGCCGACAAGAGACCCAGTACTTC. It yields the protein CASSLDHTRTGGRQETQYF.

The chain uses TRBV6-1 and TRBJ2-1, with D possibly being TRBD1 (6 bases). This CDR3 contains 11 residues. The V end lost 6 bases, the J end lost 8 bases, and 8 bases lay between the germline ends. Germline V gene lookup returns CDR1 MNHNS and CDR2 SASEGT. CDR3 sequence: CASRGGYEQFF. Here the CDR3 DNA reads TGTGCCAGCAGAGGGGGTTATGAGCAGTTCTTC.

The V call is TRBV10-3, the J call TRBJ1-3; D is unresolved. Looked up from germline, CDR1 is ENHRY and CDR2 is SYGVKD. The CDR3 is 18 amino acids. Deletions cut 3 bases from V and 0 bases from J, with 18 bases between. The CDR3 nucleotides are TGTGCCATCAGTGACCAACTGAAGACGGAAAGCTCTGGAAACACCATATATTTT. It codes for CAISDQLKTESSGNTIYF.

This clonotype was picked up many times. The chain recombines TRBV18 with TRBJ1-1, with TRBD1 identical over 9 bases. CDR3 length: 16 residues. Germline V gene data show CDR1 as KGHSH and CDR2 as LQKENI. V gave up 4 bases and J gave up 1 base; unmatched junction bases: 7. Written as DNA, the CDR3 is TGTGCCAGCTCACTTGTCCCGGGACAGGGGAACACTGAAGCTTTCTTT. It specifies CASSLVPGQGNTEAFF.

This clonotype was counted at least ten times. The chain joins TRBV11-2 to TRBJ1-4; D unclear. The CDR3 extends over 13 amino acids. Looked up from germline, CDR1 is SGHAT and CDR2 is FQNNGV. V gave up 5 bases and J gave up 4 bases, with 8 bases separating them. CDR3 DNA sequence: TGTGCCAGCAGCCTTTACCATAATGAAAAACTGTTTTTT. Amino acid sequence: CASSLYHNEKLFF.

The chain carries TRBV4-3 and TRBJ1-2; D is ambiguous. Trimming removed 5 bases from V and 8 bases from J, with 12 bases in between. The germline V gene encodes CDR1 LGHNA and CDR2 YSLEER. CDR3 size: 12 residues. CDR3 coding DNA: TGCGCCAGCAGCGGCGACGCTGGGGGCTACACCTTC. Protein sequence: CASSGDAGGYTF.

V gene TRBV7-9 combines with J gene TRBJ1-2; no definite D call. The CDR3 is 13 amino acids. Germline lookup yields CDR1 SEHNR and CDR2 FQNEAQ (reference sequence). Trimming removed 0 bases at V and 8 bases at J, with 10 bases between. CDR3 DNA sequence: TGTGCCAGCAGCTTAGCGGGTGGAGTCGGCTACACCTTC. As protein: CASSLAGGVGYTF.

This clonotype was observed a few times. CDR3 bases: TGTGCCAGTAGTATTCTGGTGGCTAAAACAGATACGCAGTATTTT. Translation: CASSILVAKTDTQYF. The chain has TRBV19 and TRBJ2-3, with unresolved D. Trimming stripped 3 bases from V and 3 bases from J, with 13 bases between. Germline loops: CDR1 LNHDA, CDR2 SQIVND (reference sequence). CDR3 length equals 15 residues.

This sequence joins TRBV4-2 and TRBJ2-1; unclear D gene. The CDR3 has 16 amino acids. V was cut by 1 base and J by 0 bases, with 10 bases left in between. Germline-derived CDR1 and CDR2 are LGHNA and YNFKEQ. The CDR3 nucleotides read TGTGCCAGCAGCCAAGCGAGCACAGACTCCTACAATGAGCAGTTCTTC. Its translation: CASSQASTDSYNEQFF.

The sample holds many counts of this clonotype. The J gene is TRBJ2-3, the V gene TRBV7-9; 9 bases fit TRBD1. Germline V CDR1 and CDR2: SEHNR, FQNEAQ (reference sequence). J lost 5 bases, V lost 5 bases, and 8 bases had no gene match. The CDR3 is 15 residues long. The CDR3 is CASSTGDRVGDTQYF. The CDR3 DNA reads as TGTGCCAGCAGCACTGGGGACAGGGTAGGAGATACGCAGTATTTT.

This clonotype was recorded many times. The chain uses TRBV2 and TRBJ1-5; unclear D gene. Trimming shortened V by 7 bases and J by 0 bases, and 10 bases separated the two germline ends. Per the germline V gene, CDR1 is SNHLY and CDR2 is FYNNEI. CDR3 length: 14 residues. The CDR3 here is CASMGSYSNQPQHF. The CDR3 region has the DNA TGTGCCAGCATGGGTTCCTATAGCAATCAGCCCCAGCATTTT.

V gene TRBV5-1 combines with J gene TRBJ1-1; D remains ambiguous. Germline CDR1 and CDR2: SGHRS and YFSETQ. Trimming left V 1 base short and J 10 bases short, with 11 bases between. There are 12 residues in the CDR3. CDR3 region: CASSLFGSGAFF. The CDR3 coding sequence is TGCGCCAGCAGCTTGTTCGGGTCCGGAGCTTTCTTT.

At least ten counts were recorded for this clonotype. The V gene is TRBV4-1, the J gene TRBJ2-7, with 7 bases aligning to TRBD2. The CDR3 runs 16 residues. In germline, CDR1 is MGHRA, CDR2 YSYEKL. The V gene end was trimmed by 1 base and the J gene end by 1 base; junction bases not matched to a gene: 7. CDR3 nucleotide sequence: TGCGCCAGCAGCCAAGGAAGGACTAGGAATTCCTACGAGCAGTACTTC. This encodes CASSQGRTRNSYEQYF.

At least ten counts were recorded for this clonotype. The CDR3 region has the DNA TGTGCCAGCAGATTACCGGGACTAGCAGGTCGCGAGCAGTACTTC. Translating gives CASRLPGLAGREQYF. V is TRBV2 and J is TRBJ2-7; 9 positions match TRBD2. V dropped 6 bases and J dropped 6; count of bases not matched to a gene: 12. The CDR3 runs to 15 residues. Germline V gene data show CDR1 as SNHLY and CDR2 as FYNNEI.

About this clonotype: It may be a read error: a sequence one base away is much more abundant. This chain joins TRBV7-2 and TRBJ2-2; no definite D call. The CDR3 has 16 amino acids. V dropped 5 bases and J dropped 0 bases, with 13 bases sitting between them. Looked up from germline, CDR1 is SGHTA and CDR2 is FQGNSA. Here the CDR3 DNA reads TGTGCCAGCAGCCCTATCTTCATCTCGAACACCGGGGAGCTGTTTTTT. Translated: CASSPIFISNTGELFF. The variable domain in full, with the rest retrieved from reference TRBV7-2 and TRBJ2-2, is GAGVSQSPSNKVTEKGKDVELRCDPISGHTALYWYRQSLGQGLEFLIYFQGNSAPDKSGLPSDRFSAERTGGSVSTLTIQRTQQEDSAVYLCASSPIFISNTGELFFGEGSRLTVL.

V gene TRBV6-1 combines with J gene TRBJ2-2; D not certain. Looked up from germline, CDR1 is MNHNS and CDR2 is SASEGT. The ends were cut back, 6 bases at V and 6 bases at J, with 8 bases in the middle. The CDR3 contains 12 residues. The CDR3 here is CASSLPPGELFF. DNA of the CDR3: TGTGCCAGCAGCCTACCCCCCGGGGAGCTGTTTTTT.